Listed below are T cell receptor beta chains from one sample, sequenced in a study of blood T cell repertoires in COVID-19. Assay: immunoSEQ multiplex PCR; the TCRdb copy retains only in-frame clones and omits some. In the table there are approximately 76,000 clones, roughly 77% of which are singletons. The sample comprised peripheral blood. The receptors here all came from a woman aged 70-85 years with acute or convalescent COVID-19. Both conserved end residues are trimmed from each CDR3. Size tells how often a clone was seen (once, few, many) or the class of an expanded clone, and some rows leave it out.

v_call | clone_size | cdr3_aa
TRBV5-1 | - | ASSLADYLGNEQF
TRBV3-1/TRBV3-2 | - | ASSQTPRGRTEAF
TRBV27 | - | ASNTIRGPQH
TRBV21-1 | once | ASSKSQLRDSLCVETLH
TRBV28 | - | ASSSGQGVRNQPQH
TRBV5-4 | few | ASSLQGPSSGNTIY
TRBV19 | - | ASWRTGTNYGYT
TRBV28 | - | AGGGSVLRGYT
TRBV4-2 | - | ASSPRLGTGYQPQH
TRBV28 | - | ASRTGEVISPLH
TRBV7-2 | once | ASSQHPAASYNEQF
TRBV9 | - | ASSVGGTGLNYGYT
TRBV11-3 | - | ASSLGLASGYQETQY
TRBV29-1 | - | SIGEGYEQY
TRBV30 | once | AWSPFNRAQETQY
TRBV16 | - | ASSLHWTGGTEAF
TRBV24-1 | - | ATSDLQLAGSTDTQY
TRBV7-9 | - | ASSLDGGVFPDTQY
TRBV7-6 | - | ASSLASVLSGEQY
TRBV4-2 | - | ASSQTPRGATNEKLF
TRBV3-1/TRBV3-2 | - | ASSLGQGSTDTQY
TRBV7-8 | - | ASSSSGRTRNNEQF
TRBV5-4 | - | ASSPRGGGAGTYEQY
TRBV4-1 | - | ASSQEGRQPYEQY
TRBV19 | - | ASSIEGATNYGYT
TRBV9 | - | ASNQGDYSGELF
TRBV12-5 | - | ASGTRTDTQY
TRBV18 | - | ASSLGQGGDYGYT
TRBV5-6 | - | ASSHQQGPARETQY
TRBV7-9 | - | ASSPGQGNDPNVLT
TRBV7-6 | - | ASSLEQDNSPLH
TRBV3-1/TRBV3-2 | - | ASSQDMGEVAGGTDTQY
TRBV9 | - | ASSIGTTSSRSTEAF
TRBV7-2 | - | ASSLQALQYQETQY
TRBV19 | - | ASTLQTYSGNTIY
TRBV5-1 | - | ASSFRGGDSYNEQF
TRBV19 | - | ASADRGHSVGYT
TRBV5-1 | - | ASSLAIGGRENEQF
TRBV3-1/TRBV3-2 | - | ASSPLGEPAF
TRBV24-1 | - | ATSVGTGAYNEQF
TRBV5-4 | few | ASSPTTTSTDTQY
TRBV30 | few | AWSATGLAAGELF
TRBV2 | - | ASSDMGLTGNTIY
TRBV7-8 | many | ASRLDRVTEAF
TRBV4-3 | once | ASSRDSSYEQY
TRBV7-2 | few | ASRHRAGTGPNGYT
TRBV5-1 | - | ASSLASSGSLKRNYEQY
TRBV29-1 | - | SVPIGDTGELF
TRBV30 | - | AWSVPYRGIYGYT
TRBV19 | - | ASSMRQGSTGELF
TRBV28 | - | ASSTRQGTDSPLH
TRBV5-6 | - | ASSLDPDRGSYT
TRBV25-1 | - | ASSQWGTSDEQY
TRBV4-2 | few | ASSPSDGSLY
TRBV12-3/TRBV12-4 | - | ASSLYRGNEQF
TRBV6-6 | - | ASRPTGSEAF
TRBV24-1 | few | ATSDGGREANYGYT
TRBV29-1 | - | SVEDRSGTGSEKLF
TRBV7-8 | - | ASSLSGLADSYEQY
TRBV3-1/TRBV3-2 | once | ASSPRQGHYGYT